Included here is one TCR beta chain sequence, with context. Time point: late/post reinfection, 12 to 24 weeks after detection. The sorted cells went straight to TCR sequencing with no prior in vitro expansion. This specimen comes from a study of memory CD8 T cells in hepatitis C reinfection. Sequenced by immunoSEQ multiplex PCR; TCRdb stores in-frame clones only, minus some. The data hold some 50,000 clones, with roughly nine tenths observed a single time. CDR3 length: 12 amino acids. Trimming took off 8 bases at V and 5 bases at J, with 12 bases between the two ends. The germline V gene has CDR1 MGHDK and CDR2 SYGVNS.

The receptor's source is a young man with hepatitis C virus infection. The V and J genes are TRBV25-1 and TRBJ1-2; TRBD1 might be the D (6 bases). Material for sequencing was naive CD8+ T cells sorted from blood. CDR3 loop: CASAQTGYGYTF. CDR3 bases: TGTGCCAGCGCCCAGACAGGATATGGCTACACCTTC.